This TCR beta chain was captured in a study of blood T cell repertoires in COVID-19. About the research overall: From T cells, B-cell-depleted T cells, or PBMCs came the material, which was cDNA or gDNA.

Seattle's enrolled individuals joined amid active infection and were then monitored longitudinally. Trimming left V 3 bases short and J 11 bases short, with 12 bases between. Per germline, CDR1 KGHDR and CDR2 SFDVKD. There are 12 residues in the CDR3. The protocol was immunoSEQ multiplex PCR, while the TCRdb copy is restricted to in-frame clones and leaves out a portion. The repertoire holds just over 250,000 clones, with 80% to 95% as singletons. This chain joins TRBV24-1 and TRBJ1-1; D perhaps matches TRBD1 (6 bases). The material sequenced was peripheral blood. The TCR comes from a person aged 18-35 years with COVID-19, enrolled during active disease. The CDR3 DNA reads TGTGCCACCAGTGATGTCAGGCAGGGGGCTTTCTTT. Its translation: CATSDVRQGAFF.